The following is a T cell receptor beta chain sequence with its context. Authors' processing steps: Amplified reference gene primers provided the basis for estimating nucleated cell counts. Measured with immunoSEQ multiplex PCR; TCRdb has only the in-frame clones, and not every one. The DNA was the basis for D and trimming; V, J and clone size are from that table. The data contain 80,000 or so clones, 80% to 90% of them singletons. The data stem from a study of blood T cell repertoires in COVID-19. At the level of the study: Samples of COVID-19 (acute and convalescent) were obtained from the United States, Italy and Spain. T cells, B-cell-depleted T cells, or PBMCs supplied cDNA or gDNA.

The CDR3 loop spans 12 amino acids. V lost 3 bases and J lost 6, with 9 bases in between. Germline-derived CDR1 and CDR2 are SGHDT and YYEEEE. Sequenced input: peripheral blood. This sequence was found in a woman between 55 and 75 years old with acute or convalescent COVID-19. The V and J genes are TRBV5-6 and TRBJ1-1; unclear D gene. The CDR3 DNA follows: TGTGCCAGCAGCTCGCGGTCTCCTGAAGCTTTCTTT. Translated, it gives CASSSRSPEAFF. The full variable domain, rest sourced from reference TRBV5-6 and TRBJ1-1, is DAGVTQSPTHLIKTRGQQVTLRCSPKSGHDTVSWYQQALGQGPQFIFQYYEEEERQRGNFPDRFSGHQFPNYSSELNVNALLLGDSALYLCASSSRSPEAFFGQGTRLTVV.